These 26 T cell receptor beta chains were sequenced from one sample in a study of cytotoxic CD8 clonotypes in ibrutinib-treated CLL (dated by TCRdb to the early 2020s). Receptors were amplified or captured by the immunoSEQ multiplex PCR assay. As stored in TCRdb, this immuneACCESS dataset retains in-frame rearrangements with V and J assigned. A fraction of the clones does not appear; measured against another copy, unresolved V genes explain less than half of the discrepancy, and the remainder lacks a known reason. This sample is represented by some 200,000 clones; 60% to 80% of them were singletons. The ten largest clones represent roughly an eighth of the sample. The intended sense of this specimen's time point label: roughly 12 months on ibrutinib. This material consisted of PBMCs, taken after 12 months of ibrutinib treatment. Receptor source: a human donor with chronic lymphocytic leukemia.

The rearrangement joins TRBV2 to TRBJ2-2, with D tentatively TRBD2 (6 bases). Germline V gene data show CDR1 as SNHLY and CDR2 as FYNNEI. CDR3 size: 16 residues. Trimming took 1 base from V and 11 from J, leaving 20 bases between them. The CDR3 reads CASSEGGLNWPPELFF. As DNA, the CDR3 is TGTGCCAGCAGTGAAGGGGGACTTAATTGGCCCCCCGAGCTGTTTTTT.

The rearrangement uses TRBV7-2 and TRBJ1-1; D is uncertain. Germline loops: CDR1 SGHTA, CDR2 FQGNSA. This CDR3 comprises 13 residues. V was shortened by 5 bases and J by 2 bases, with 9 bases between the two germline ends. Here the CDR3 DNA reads TGTGCCAGCAGCGCAGATTTTAACACTGAAGCTTTCTTT. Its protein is CASSADFNTEAFF.

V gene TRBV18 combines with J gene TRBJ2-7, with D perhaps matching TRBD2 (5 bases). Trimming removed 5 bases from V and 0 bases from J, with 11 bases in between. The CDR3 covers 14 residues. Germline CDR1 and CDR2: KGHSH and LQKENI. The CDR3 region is CASSNEGSSYEQYF. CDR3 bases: TGTGCCAGCTCAAATGAGGGTAGCTCCTACGAGCAGTACTTC.

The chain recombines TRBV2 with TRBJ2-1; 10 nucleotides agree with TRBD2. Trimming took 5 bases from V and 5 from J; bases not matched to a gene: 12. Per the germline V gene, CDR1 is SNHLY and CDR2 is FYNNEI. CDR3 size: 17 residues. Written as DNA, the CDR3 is TGTGCCAGCAGTCCGATACGGACTAGCGGCCACGACAATGAGCAGTTCTTC. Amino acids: CASSPIRTSGHDNEQFF.

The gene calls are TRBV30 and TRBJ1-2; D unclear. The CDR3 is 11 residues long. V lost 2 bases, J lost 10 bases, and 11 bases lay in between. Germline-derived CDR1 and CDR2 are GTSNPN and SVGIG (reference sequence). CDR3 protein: CAWSRSISYTF. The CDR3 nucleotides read TGTGCCTGGAGTAGGAGTATTTCCTACACCTTC. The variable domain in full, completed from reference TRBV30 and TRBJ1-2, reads SQTIHQWPATLVQPVGSPLSLECTVEGTSNPNLYWYRQAAGRGLQLLFYSVGIGQISSEVPQNLSASRPQDRQFILSSKKLLLSDSGFYLCAWSRSISYTFGSGTRLTVV.

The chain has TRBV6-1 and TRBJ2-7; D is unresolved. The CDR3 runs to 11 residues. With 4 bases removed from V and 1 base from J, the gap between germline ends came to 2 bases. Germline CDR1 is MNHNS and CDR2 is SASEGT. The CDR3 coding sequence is TGTGCCAGCAGTGGATCCTACGAGCAGTACTTC. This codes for CASSGSYEQYF.

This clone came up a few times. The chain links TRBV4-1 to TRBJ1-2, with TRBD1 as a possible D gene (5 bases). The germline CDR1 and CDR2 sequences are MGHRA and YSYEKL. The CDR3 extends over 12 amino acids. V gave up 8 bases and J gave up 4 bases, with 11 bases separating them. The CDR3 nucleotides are TGCGCCAGCGGGTGGGGCAGCTATGGCTACACCTTC. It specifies CASGWGSYGYTF.

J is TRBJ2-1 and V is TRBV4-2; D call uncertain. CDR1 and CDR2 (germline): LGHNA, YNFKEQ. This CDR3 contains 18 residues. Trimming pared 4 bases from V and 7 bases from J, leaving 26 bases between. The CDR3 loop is CASSPSSYTADLLNEQFF. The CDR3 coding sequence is TGTGCCAGCAGCCCATCATCTTACACGGCTGACCTCCTTAATGAGCAGTTCTTC.

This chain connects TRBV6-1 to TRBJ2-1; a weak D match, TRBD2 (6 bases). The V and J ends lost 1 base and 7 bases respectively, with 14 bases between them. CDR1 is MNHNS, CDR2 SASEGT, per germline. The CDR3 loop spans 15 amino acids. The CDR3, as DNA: TGTGCCAGCAGTGAAGTGGAGGGTGGTAAGAATGAGCAGTTCTTC. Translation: CASSEVEGGKNEQFF.

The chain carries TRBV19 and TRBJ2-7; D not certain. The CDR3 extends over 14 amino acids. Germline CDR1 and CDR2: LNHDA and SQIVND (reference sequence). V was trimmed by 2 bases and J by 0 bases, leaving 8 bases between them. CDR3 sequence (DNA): TGTGCCAGTAGTATACGCTTCGTCTCCTACGAGCAGTACTTC. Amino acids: CASSIRFVSYEQYF.

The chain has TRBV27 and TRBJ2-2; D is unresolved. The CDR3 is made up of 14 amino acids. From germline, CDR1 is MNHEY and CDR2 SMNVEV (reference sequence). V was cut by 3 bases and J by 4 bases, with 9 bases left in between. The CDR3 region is CASSLNGITGELFF. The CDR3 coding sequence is TGTGCCAGCAGTTTGAACGGAATCACCGGGGAGCTGTTTTTT.

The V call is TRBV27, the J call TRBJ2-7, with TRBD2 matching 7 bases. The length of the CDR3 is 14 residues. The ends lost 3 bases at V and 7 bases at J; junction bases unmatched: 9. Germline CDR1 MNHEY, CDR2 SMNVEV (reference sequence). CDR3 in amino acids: CASSFDGRRGEQYF. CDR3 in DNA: TGTGCCAGCAGTTTTGACGGGAGGAGAGGGGAGCAGTACTTC.

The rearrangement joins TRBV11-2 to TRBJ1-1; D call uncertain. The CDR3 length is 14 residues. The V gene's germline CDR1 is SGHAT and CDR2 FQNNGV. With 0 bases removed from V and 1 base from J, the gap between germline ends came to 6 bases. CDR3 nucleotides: TGTGCCAGCAGCTTAGATGGCGAGAACACTGAAGCTTTCTTT. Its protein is CASSLDGENTEAFF.

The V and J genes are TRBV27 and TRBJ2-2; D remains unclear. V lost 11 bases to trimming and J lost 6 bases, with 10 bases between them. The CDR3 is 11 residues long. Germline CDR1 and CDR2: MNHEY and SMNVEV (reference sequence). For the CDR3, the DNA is TGTGCCGGCCTTGGGGCCGGGGAGCTGTTTTTT. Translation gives CAGLGAGELFF.

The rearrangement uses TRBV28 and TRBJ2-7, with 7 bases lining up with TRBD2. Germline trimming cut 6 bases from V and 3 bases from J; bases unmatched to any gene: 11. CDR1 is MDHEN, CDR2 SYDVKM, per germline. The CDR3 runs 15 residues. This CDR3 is CASSRVGRTSYEQYF. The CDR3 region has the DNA TGTGCCAGCAGCCGAGTGGGGAGGACTAGCTACGAGCAGTACTTC.

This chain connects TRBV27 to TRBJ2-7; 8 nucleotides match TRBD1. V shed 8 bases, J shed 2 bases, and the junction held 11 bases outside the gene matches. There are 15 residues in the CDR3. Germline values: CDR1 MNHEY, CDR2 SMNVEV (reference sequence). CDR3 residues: CASRGLGGQAYEQYF. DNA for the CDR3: TGTGCCAGCCGCGGCCTGGGGGGACAGGCCTACGAGCAGTACTTC.

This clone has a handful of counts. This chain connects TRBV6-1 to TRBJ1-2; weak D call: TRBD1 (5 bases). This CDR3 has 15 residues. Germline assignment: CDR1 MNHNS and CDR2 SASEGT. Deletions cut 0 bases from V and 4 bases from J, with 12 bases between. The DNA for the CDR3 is TGTGCCAGCAGTGAAGCCGGGGGAACCAGCTATGGCTACACCTTC. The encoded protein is CASSEAGGTSYGYTF.

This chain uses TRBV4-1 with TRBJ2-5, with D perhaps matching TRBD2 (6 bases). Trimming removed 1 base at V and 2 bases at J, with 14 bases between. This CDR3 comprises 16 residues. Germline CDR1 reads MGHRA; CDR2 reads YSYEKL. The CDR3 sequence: CASSQGPTSLQETQYF. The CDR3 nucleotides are TGCGCCAGCAGCCAAGGCCCCACTAGCCTGCAAGAGACCCAGTACTTC.

The CDR3 DNA reads TGTGCCATCAGTGGGTCAACAGGGGCTCGCACAGATACGCAGTATTTT. Its translation: CAISGSTGARTDTQYF. This rearrangement joins TRBV10-3 to TRBJ2-3; TRBD1 aligns across 7 bases. The CDR3 covers 16 residues. The V gene's germline CDR1 is ENHRY and CDR2 SYGVKD. The V gene end was trimmed by 4 bases and the J gene end by 1 base; junction bases not matched to a gene: 8.

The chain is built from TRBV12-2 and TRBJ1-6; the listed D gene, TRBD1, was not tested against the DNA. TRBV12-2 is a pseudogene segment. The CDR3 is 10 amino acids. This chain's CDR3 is CGALYSPLHF. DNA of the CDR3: TGTGGGGCGCTATATTCACCCCTCCACTTT.

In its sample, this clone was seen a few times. Here the CDR3 DNA reads TGTGCCAGCAGCCCCGTCAAGCTAGGCTCTGGAAACACCATATATTTT. Encoded protein: CASSPVKLGSGNTIYF. The rearrangement links TRBV11-2 to TRBJ1-3; D not resolved. V dropped 5 bases and J dropped 0 bases, with 14 bases sitting between them. Germline CDR1 reads SGHAT; CDR2 reads FQNNGV. CDR3 length: 16 residues. The complete variable domain, with remaining parts taken from reference TRBV11-2 and TRBJ1-3, reads EAGVAQSPRYKIIEKRQSVAFWCNPISGHATLYWYQQILGQGPKLLIQFQNNGVVDDSQLPKDRFSAERLKGVDSTLKIQPAKLEDSAVYLCASSPVKLGSGNTIYFGEGSWLTVV.

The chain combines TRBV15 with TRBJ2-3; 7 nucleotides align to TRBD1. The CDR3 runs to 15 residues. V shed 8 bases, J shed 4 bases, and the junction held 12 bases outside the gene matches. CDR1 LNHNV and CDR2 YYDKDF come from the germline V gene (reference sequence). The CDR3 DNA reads TGTGCCACCCAGGTGCGACAGGGAAGCGCAGATACGCAGTATTTT. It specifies CATQVRQGSADTQYF.

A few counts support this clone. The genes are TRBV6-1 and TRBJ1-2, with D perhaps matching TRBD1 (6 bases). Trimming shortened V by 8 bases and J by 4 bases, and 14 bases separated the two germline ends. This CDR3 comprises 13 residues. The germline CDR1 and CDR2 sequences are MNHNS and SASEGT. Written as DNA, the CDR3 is TGTGCCAGCTCCGACAGGCCCCCCTATGGCTACACCTTC. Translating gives CASSDRPPYGYTF.

The CDR3 region is CASSQGGNPYEQYF. In DNA form, the CDR3 reads TGTGCCAGCAGCCAAGGAGGGAACCCCTACGAGCAGTACTTC. This chain uses TRBV14 with TRBJ2-7, with D perhaps matching TRBD2 (5 bases). The germline V gene encodes CDR1 SGHDN and CDR2 FVKESK. The CDR3 sequence is 14 residues long. The V end lost 1 base, the J end lost 2 bases, and 9 bases lay between the germline ends.

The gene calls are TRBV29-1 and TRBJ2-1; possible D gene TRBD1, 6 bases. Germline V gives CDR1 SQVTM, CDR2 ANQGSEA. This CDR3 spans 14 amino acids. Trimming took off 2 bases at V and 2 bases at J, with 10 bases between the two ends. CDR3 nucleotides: TGCAGCGTTGAAAGGCCAGGGGCCTACAATGAGCAGTTCTTC. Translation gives CSVERPGAYNEQFF.

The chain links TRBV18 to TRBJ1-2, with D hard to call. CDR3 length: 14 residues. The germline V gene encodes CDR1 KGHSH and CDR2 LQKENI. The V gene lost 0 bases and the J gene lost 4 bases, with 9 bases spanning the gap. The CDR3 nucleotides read TGTGCCAGCTCACCACCGTTGCAGCCCTATGGCTACACCTTC. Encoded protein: CASSPPLQPYGYTF.